These T cell receptor beta chains were read from a single sample in a study of cytomegalovirus exposure and HLA in healthy donors. Profiled with immunoSEQ multiplex PCR; TCRdb holds only in-frame clones, not every one. The repertoire includes some 190,000 clones, around four fifths of them detected once, and 0.9% to 1.2% sits in the top ten. Sample: PBMCs. The receptors come from a woman between 35 and 50 years old in good health and CMV-seronegative. Both conserved end residues are part of each CDR3. Fields, in order: J gene, V gene, D gene, clone size, CDR3 protein, CDR3 DNA. The D gene is left open where the match is weak. Clone size is not always given. Where it is, it says once, few, many or a class for expanded clones.

TRBJ1-5 | TRBV5-6 | - | - | CASSLAAGHQHF | TGTGCCAGCAGCTTGGCGGCTGGGCACCAGCATTTT
TRBJ2-3 | TRBV10-3 | TRBD1 | - | CAISGGRGDTQYF | TGTGCCATCAGTGGGGGCAGGGGGGATACGCAGTATTTT
TRBJ2-3 | TRBV5-1 | - | few | CASSLAGVGTDTQYF | TGCGCCAGCAGCTTGGCAGGGGTGGGGACAGATACGCAGTATTTT
TRBJ1-2 | TRBV7-2 | - | - | CASSLAGVVPRRRGYTF | TGTGCCAGCAGCTTAGCGGGAGTCGTCCCCCGCCGACGTGGCTACACCTTC
TRBJ2-1 | TRBV6-1 | - | - | CASGDLGGEQFF | TGTGCCAGCGGGGACCTAGGGGGTGAGCAGTTCTTC
TRBJ1-1 | TRBV27 | - | - | CASIPSGSYTEAFF | TGTGCCAGCATCCCCAGCGGCAGCTACACTGAAGCTTTCTTT
TRBJ2-4 | TRBV4-2 | - | few | CASSSGGTVVKNIQYF | TGTGCCAGCAGCTCTGGGGGGACCGTGGTCAAAAACATTCAGTACTTC
TRBJ2-3 | TRBV7-3 | - | - | CASSLLSGSTDTQYF | TGTGCCAGCAGCTTACTTAGCGGATCCACAGATACGCAGTATTTT
TRBJ1-2 | TRBV7-2 | TRBD1 | - | CASSLSRDRPEGYTF | TGTGCCAGCAGCTTAAGTCGGGACAGGCCTGAGGGCTACACCTTC
TRBJ1-4 | TRBV27 | TRBD1 | - | CASSLFPGTVNEKLFF | TGTGCCAGCAGTTTATTCCCCGGGACAGTTAATGAAAAACTGTTTTTT
TRBJ2-1 | TRBV7-2 | TRBD2 | - | CASSIVALAGGLGEQFF | TGTGCCAGCAGCATAGTCGCCCTAGCGGGAGGGTTGGGAGAGCAGTTCTTC
TRBJ2-2 | TRBV19 | - | - | CASSMNTGELFF | TGTGCCAGTTCAATGAACACCGGGGAGCTGTTTTTT
TRBJ1-1 | TRBV28 | TRBD1 | - | CASIVFHRGTEAFF | TGTGCCAGCATCGTTTTTCACAGGGGCACTGAAGCTTTCTTT
TRBJ2-5 | TRBV6-5 | - | few | CATKAGINQETQYF | TGTGCCACGAAGGCAGGGATAAACCAAGAGACCCAGTACTTC
TRBJ2-2 | TRBV27 | - | - | CASSPHTRANTGELFF | TGTGCCAGCAGTCCCCACACCCGTGCGAACACCGGGGAGCTGTTTTTT
TRBJ1-2 | TRBV19 | - | - | CASETRQWSYGYTF | TGTGCCAGCGAGACGAGACAGTGGTCCTATGGCTACACCTTC
TRBJ2-6 | TRBV5-1 | TRBD1 | - | CASSLSGTATGANVLTF | TGCGCCAGCAGCTTATCCGGGACAGCAACTGGGGCCAACGTCCTGACTTTC
TRBJ1-1 | TRBV9 | - | - | CASSVDGEGDTEAFF | TGTGCCAGCAGCGTAGACGGGGAGGGTGACACTGAAGCTTTCTTT
TRBJ2-1 | TRBV11-3 | - | - | CASSSGGRNEQFF | TGTGCCAGCAGCTCAGGAGGGCGCAATGAGCAGTTCTTC
TRBJ1-3 | TRBV9 | TRBD1 | - | CASSARQGLSSGNTIYF | TGTGCCAGCAGCGCTCGACAGGGCTTAAGCTCTGGAAACACCATATATTTT
TRBJ1-5 | TRBV5-1 | TRBD1 | - | CASSRTGDSNQPQHF | TGCGCCAGCAGCAGAACAGGGGACAGCAATCAGCCCCAGCATTTT
TRBJ1-1 | TRBV4-3 | - | - | CASSQRFGTEAFF | TGCGCCAGCAGCCAGAGGTTTGGCACTGAAGCTTTCTTT
TRBJ2-1 | TRBV7-7 | TRBD1 | - | CASSLALNRDRNEQFF | TGTGCTAGCAGCTTAGCGCTGAACAGGGACAGGAATGAGCAGTTCTTC
TRBJ1-2 | TRBV27 | TRBD1 | - | CASSKSRDRDNYGHTF | TGTGCCAGCAGTAAGTCAAGGGACAGAGATAACTATGGCCACACCTTC
TRBJ2-3 | TRBV7-2 | - | - | CASSRGWGSTDTQYF | TGTGCCAGCAGCCGGGGGTGGGGAAGCACAGATACGCAGTATTTT
TRBJ1-1 | TRBV7-9 | - | few | CSSSRGARGEAFF | TGTTCCAGCAGTCGGGGGGCGCGGGGTGAAGCTTTCTTT
TRBJ2-4 | TRBV7-9 | TRBD1 | few | CASSRTQGAGKNIQYF | TGTGCCAGCAGCCGAACGCAGGGGGCTGGCAAAAACATTCAGTACTTC
TRBJ2-2 | TRBV6-6 | - | - | CASSPGDGRDTGELFF | TGTGCCAGCAGTCCCGGCGACGGGCGGGACACCGGGGAGCTGTTTTTT
TRBJ2-3 | TRBV12-5 | - | - | CASGSWVAADTQYF | TGTGCTAGTGGATCGTGGGTAGCGGCAGATACGCAGTATTTT
TRBJ2-4 | TRBV4-2 | - | - | CASSQVTRLDKNIQYF | TGTGCCAGCAGCCAAGTAACTCGACTCGACAAAAACATTCAGTACTTC